The next 32 T cell receptor beta chains were all read from a single sample in a study of T cell repertoires in cytomegalovirus infection. MiXCR, run by TCRdb on the reads, gives a single entry per CDR3 protein. The data contain approximately 730,000 distinct CDR3 sequences, about 29% of them singletons. These receptors lack a known antigen. The sample was cultured CD8+ T cells from PBMCs, taken from culture after CMV antigen stimulation. Source of these receptors: a human donor in good health (CMV status not recorded). Some clones in this sample may be carry-over from other donors' samples.

This clonotype was recorded many times. The gene calls are TRBV7-6 and TRBJ2-1, with D perhaps TRBD2 (5 bases). Looked up from germline, CDR1 is SGHVS and CDR2 is FNYEAQ. V was pared by 5 bases and J by 3 bases, with 14 bases between. This CDR3 contains 15 residues. Here the CDR3 reads CASSPLDSNYNEQFF. The CDR3 nucleotides are TGTGCCAGCAGCCCACTAGATTCCAACTACAATGAGCAGTTCTTC.

This clonotype came up a few times. The rearrangement links TRBV7-9 to TRBJ1-6; no clear D gene. The ends were cut back, 3 bases at V and 6 bases at J, with 9 bases in the middle. CDR1 and CDR2 from the germline V gene are SEHNR and FQNEAQ (reference sequence). CDR3 length equals 14 residues. The CDR3 DNA follows: TGTGCCAGCAGCTTTGATAGTTTTAATTCACCCCTCCACTTT. Translated: CASSFDSFNSPLHF. Together with reference TRBV7-9 and TRBJ1-6, the CDR3 gives the full variable domain: DTGVSQNPRHKITKRGQNVTFRCDPISEHNRLYWYRQTLGQGPEFLTYFQNEAQLEKSRLLSDRFSAERPKGSFSTLEIQRTEQGDSAMYLCASSFDSFNSPLHFGNGTRLTVT.

This clonotype was seen a handful of times. The chain employs TRBV7-9 and TRBJ2-3; no reliable D call. Trimming took 6 bases from V and 2 from J, leaving 12 bases between them. Germline V CDR1 and CDR2: SEHNR, FQNEAQ (reference sequence). This CDR3 region has 14 residues. In DNA form, the CDR3 reads TGTGCCAGCAGAGGACCCCTCCTCACAGATACGCAGTATTTT. Residues: CASRGPLLTDTQYF. Drawing the rest from reference TRBV7-9 and TRBJ2-3, the complete variable domain is DTGVSQNPRHKITKRGQNVTFRCDPISEHNRLYWYRQTLGQGPEFLTYFQNEAQLEKSRLLSDRFSAERPKGSFSTLEIQRTEQGDSAMYLCASRGPLLTDTQYFGPGTRLTVL.

The V gene is TRBV2, the J gene TRBJ1-4, with D maybe TRBD1 (5 bases). CDR3 length equals 11 residues. V shed 8 bases and J shed 8 bases, with 9 bases lying between them. CDR1 is SNHLY and CDR2 is FYNNEI in the germline V gene. The CDR3 region is CASLKGEKLFF. The CDR3 DNA sequence: TGTGCCAGCCTCAAGGGGGAAAAACTGTTTTTT.

Ten or more counts support this clonotype. This rearrangement joins TRBV7-8 to TRBJ1-1; perhaps TRBD1 as D (5 bases). CDR1 is SGHVS, CDR2 FQNEAQ, per germline. V lost 0 bases and J lost 3, with 8 bases in between. The CDR3 has 14 amino acids. CDR3 coding DNA: TGTGCCAGCAGCTTAGCGGAGGGGTACACTGAAGCTTTCTTT. This translates into CASSLAEGYTEAFF.

This CDR3 is CASKMPGRTDTQYF. DNA of the CDR3: TGTGCCAGCAAAATGCCAGGCCGCACAGATACGCAGTATTTT. The V and J genes are TRBV2 and TRBJ2-3; D is unclear. This CDR3 has 14 amino acids. CDR1 SNHLY and CDR2 FYNNEI come from the germline V gene. V lost 7 bases and J lost 1, with 12 bases in between.

This rearrangement joins TRBV29-1 to TRBJ1-2, with D possibly TRBD1 on 6 matching bases. CDR3 length equals 12 residues. From germline, CDR1 is SQVTM and CDR2 ANQGSEA. Trimming removed 2 bases at V and 4 bases at J, with 8 bases between. The CDR3 loop is CSVEWGAYGYTF. The CDR3, as DNA: TGCAGCGTTGAATGGGGGGCCTATGGCTACACCTTC.

This clonotype was seen only a few times. The chain is built from TRBV6-1 and TRBJ2-3; 16 positions match TRBD2. Losses at the gene ends were 6 bases for V and 10 bases for J; bases not matched to a gene: 10. Germline lookup yields CDR1 MNHNS and CDR2 SASEGT. The CDR3 sequence is 16 residues long. The CDR3 DNA is TGTGCCAGCAGACCGGGACTAGCGGGGGGGCAGGGGGCGCAGTATTTT. Amino acid sequence: CASRPGLAGGQGAQYF.

The chain uses TRBV12-3 or TRBV12-4 and TRBJ2-7, with TRBD2 as a possible D gene (6 bases). The V end was cut by 0 bases, the J end by 6 bases, with 9 bases between. The CDR3 contains 13 residues. This CDR3 is CASSLAEGPEQYF. CDR3 coding DNA: TGTGCCAGCAGTTTAGCGGAGGGTCCCGAGCAGTACTTC.

A note on this clonotype: A read error may produce the germline difference seen at one junction end. The chain has TRBV7-6 and TRBJ2-2; tentative D call: TRBD1 (6 bases). Germline CDR1 reads SGHVS; CDR2 reads FNYEAQ. The CDR3 has 14 residues. CDR3 protein: CASTPGHFTGEPFF. CDR3 nucleotide sequence: TGTGCCAGCACTCCGGGACACTTCACCGGGGAGCCGTTTTTT.

V gene TRBV4-2 combines with J gene TRBJ2-5; D is possibly TRBD1 (6 bases). The CDR3 contains 14 residues. Deletions cut 4 bases from V and 2 bases from J, with 11 bases between. Germline loops: CDR1 LGHNA, CDR2 YNFKEQ. The DNA of the CDR3 is TGTGCCAGCAGCCCCCAGAGGGGGCAAGAGACCCAGTACTTC. As protein: CASSPQRGQETQYF.

This clonotype was seen a few times. V and J are TRBV11-3 and TRBJ2-2; 7 nucleotides agree with TRBD1. The CDR3 totals 15 residues. Germline CDR1 SGHNT, CDR2 YENEEA. The trim removed 2 bases at V and 5 bases at J, leaving 5 bases unmatched. CDR3 sequence reads: CASSLYRGETGELFF. The DNA of the CDR3 is TGTGCCAGCAGCTTATACAGGGGAGAGACCGGGGAGCTGTTTTTT.

This clonotype was picked up a small number of times. The chain couples TRBV6-2 or TRBV6-3 to TRBJ2-7, with a tentative D call TRBD1 (6 bases). Looked up from germline, CDR1 is MNHEY and CDR2 is SVGEGT. The CDR3 consists of 16 residues. V was cut by 2 bases and J by 1 base, with 15 bases left in between. The CDR3 nucleotides read TGTGCCAGCAGTTACACTATCGGACAGACTTCCTACGAGCAGTACTTC. Residues: CASSYTIGQTSYEQYF.

V gene TRBV7-9 combines with J gene TRBJ2-5; D uncertain. This CDR3 has 12 amino acids. Trimming removed 1 base at V and 5 bases at J, with 5 bases between. From germline, CDR1 is SEHNR and CDR2 FQNEAQ (reference sequence). Written as DNA, the CDR3 is TGTGCCAGCAGCTTAGTGGCCGAGACCCAGTACTTC. The encoded protein is CASSLVAETQYF.

CDR3 sequence: CASARRGGGHEQYV. In DNA, the CDR3 is TGTGCCAGCGCTCGGCGGGGCGGGGGACACGAGCAGTACGTC. The V gene is TRBV27, the J gene TRBJ2-7; TRBD2 matches at 7 bases. Germline CDR1 MNHEY, CDR2 SMNVEV (reference sequence). Trimming cost V 8 bases and J 5 bases; bases outside gene matches: 12. CDR3 length: 14 residues.

This clonotype was found a few times. This sequence joins TRBV4-3 and TRBJ2-2; D is tentatively TRBD1 or TRBD2 (5 bases each). V lost 1 base, J lost 0 bases, and 9 bases lay in between. Germline CDR1 is LGHNA and CDR2 is YSLEER. The CDR3 runs to 16 residues. For the CDR3, the DNA is TGCGCCAGCAGCCAAGGCTGGGGGACGAACACCGGGGAGCTGTTTTTT. As protein: CASSQGWGTNTGELFF.

In nucleotides, the CDR3 is TGTGCCAGCAGTTATATAACCCAACTGTTTTTT. The encoded protein is CASSYITQLFF. This chain joins TRBV12-3 or TRBV12-4 and TRBJ1-4; D gene ambiguous. This CDR3 is built from 11 residues. The V end was cut by 4 bases, the J end by 12 bases, with 9 bases between.

This clonotype was seen a few times. This chain joins TRBV27 and TRBJ2-4; D is possibly TRBD2 (6 bases). CDR3 length: 16 amino acids. The germline gives CDR1 MNHEY, CDR2 SMNVEV (reference sequence). The ends were cut back, 8 bases at V and 5 bases at J, with 22 bases in the middle. In DNA, the CDR3 is TGTGCCAGCTCCCCGGGAGTCCCCTACAGAGAAAACATTCAGTACTTC. The encoded protein is CASSPGVPYRENIQYF.

This clonotype appeared a few times. The chain links TRBV2 to TRBJ2-1, with 11 bases identical to TRBD2. J gave up 5 bases and V 11 bases, and 2 bases lay outside the gene matches. Germline lookup yields CDR1 SNHLY and CDR2 FYNNEI. This CDR3 spans 12 amino acids. The CDR3 DNA sequence: TGTGCCGGTAGCGGGGGGGACAATGAGCAGTTCTTC. It specifies CAGSGGDNEQFF.

This chain joins TRBV28 and TRBJ2-7; D might be TRBD1 or TRBD2, each matching 5 bases. Germline lookup yields CDR1 MDHEN and CDR2 SYDVKM. V shed 4 bases and J shed 0 bases, with 13 bases lying between them. The CDR3 is 15 residues long. The CDR3: CASSSGPTSSYEQYV. CDR3 DNA sequence: TGTGCCAGCAGTTCGGGACCGACCAGCTCCTACGAGCAGTACGTC.

This clonotype was seen repeatedly, ten times or more. The rearrangement links TRBV7-6 to TRBJ1-2, with TRBD1 matching 12 bases. The germline CDR1 and CDR2 sequences are SGHVS and FNYEAQ. V shed 2 bases, J shed 8 bases, and the junction held 9 bases outside the gene matches. CDR3 length: 16 residues. CDR3 sequence reads: CASSLTGTGGAGGYTF. CDR3 bases: TGTGCCAGCAGCTTAACCGGGACAGGGGGCGCCGGGGGCTACACCTTC.

This clonotype was detected a few times. This rearrangement joins TRBV9 to TRBJ2-6; the match to TRBD2 covers 7 bases. V was pared by 4 bases and J by 2 bases, with 3 bases of the junction left unmatched. Germline V gene data show CDR1 as SGDLS and CDR2 as YYNGEE. This CDR3 comprises 15 residues. The CDR3 sequence is CASSSAGAGANVLTF. CDR3 DNA: TGTGCCAGCAGCTCCGCGGGGGCTGGGGCCAACGTCCTGACTTTC. Drawing the rest from reference TRBV9 and TRBJ2-6, the complete variable domain is DSGVTQTPKHLITATGQRVTLRCSPRSGDLSVYWYQQSLDQGLQFLIQYYNGEERAKGNILERFSAQQFPDLHSELNLSSLELGDSALYFCASSSAGAGANVLTFGAGSRLTVL.

A few counts support this clonotype. CDR3 sequence: CASSFRERGNTEAFF. The CDR3 DNA reads TGTGCCAGCAGCTTTAGGGAGCGAGGGAACACTGAAGCTTTCTTT. The rearrangement links TRBV7-9 to TRBJ1-1; D remains unclear. The CDR3 runs 15 residues. Trimming took 3 bases from V and 1 from J, leaving 12 bases between them. CDR1 is SEHNR, CDR2 FQNEAQ, per germline (reference sequence).

CDR3 residues: CSVRLQETQYF. The CDR3, as DNA: TGCAGTGTTCGGCTCCAAGAGACCCAGTACTTC. This chain links TRBV20-1 with TRBJ2-5; D gene uncertain. The CDR3 sequence is 11 residues long. Germline CDR1 reads DFQATT; CDR2 reads SNEGSKA (reference sequence). V lost 7 bases to trimming and J lost 1 base, with 7 bases between them.

The CDR3 protein is CASSSPDRATTYNEQFF. The DNA for the CDR3 is TGTGCCAGCAGCTCACCGGACAGGGCGACAACCTACAATGAGCAGTTCTTC. The genes are TRBV7-3 and TRBJ2-1, with 8 bases identical to TRBD1. V dropped 4 bases and J dropped 2; count of bases not matched to a gene: 10. Looked up from germline, CDR1 is SGHTA and CDR2 is FQGTGA. CDR3 length: 17 amino acids. Supplemented by reference TRBV7-3 and TRBJ2-1, the full variable domain reads GAGVSQTPSNKVTEKGKYVELRCDPISGHTALYWYRQSLGQGPEFLIYFQGTGAADDSGLPNDRFFAVRPEGSVSTLKIQRTERGDSAVYLCASSSPDRATTYNEQFFGPGTRLTVL.

This sequence joins TRBV19 and TRBJ1-2; no clear D gene. V was cut by 6 bases and J by 5 bases, with 7 bases left in between. There are 11 residues in the CDR3. Germline V lookup: CDR1 LNHDA, CDR2 SQIVND (reference sequence). CDR3 nucleotide sequence: TGTGCCAGTAGGAGTATGTATGGCTACACCTTC. Its translation is CASRSMYGYTF.

As concerns this clonotype: Sequence at one end of the junction differs from germline and may be a read error. The genes are TRBV7-6 and TRBJ1-4; D is undetermined. Looked up from germline, CDR1 is SGHVS and CDR2 is FNYEAQ. This CDR3 contains 16 residues. CDR3 DNA: TGTGCCAACAGCTTAGCCATAACTTCAACTAATGAAAAACTGTTTTTT. Translating gives CANSLAITSTNEKLFF.

This clonotype came up a few times. The genes are TRBV27 and TRBJ1-5; D call uncertain. Trimming took off 0 bases at V and 3 bases at J, with 12 bases between the two ends. Germline-derived CDR1 and CDR2 are MNHEY and SMNVEV (reference sequence). This CDR3 comprises 16 residues. DNA of the CDR3: TGTGCCAGCAGTTTATCGGGTTACAGCCTCAATCAGCCCCAGCATTTT. It specifies CASSLSGYSLNQPQHF.

This clonotype showed up many times. V is TRBV7-4 and J is TRBJ2-1, with TRBD2 matching over 14 bases. V lost 1 base to trimming and J lost 8 bases; unmatched junction nucleotides: 10. This CDR3 region has 18 residues. The germline CDR1 and CDR2 sequences are SGHVT and SQSDAQ. CDR3 DNA: TGTGCCAGCAGCTTAGTCGGGACTAGCGGGGGTCCCCGCGATGAGCAGTTCTTC. Encoded protein: CASSLVGTSGGPRDEQFF.

This clonotype has a single count. The gene calls are TRBV12-3 or TRBV12-4 and TRBJ1-2; 8 bases are shared with TRBD1. V shed 7 bases, J shed 5 bases, and the junction held 12 bases outside the gene matches. The CDR3 covers 15 residues. CDR3 bases: TGTGCCAGCACCCCCAGCCCAGGGGGCGGGTATGGCTACACCTTC. The encoded protein is CASTPSPGGGYGYTF.

This clonotype has ten or more counts. The CDR3 sequence: CSLVGLYGYTF. CDR3 DNA sequence: TGTTCCCTTGTGGGTCTCTATGGCTACACCTTC. The gene calls are TRBV7-9 and TRBJ1-2; D is unclear. CDR1 and CDR2 from the germline V gene are SEHNR and FQNEAQ (reference sequence). This CDR3 is built from 11 residues.

This clonotype occurred a few times. The chain combines TRBV19 with TRBJ1-1; the D gene is possibly TRBD1 (5 bases). Germline V lookup: CDR1 LNHDA, CDR2 SQIVND (reference sequence). The CDR3 is 14 amino acids. V shed 3 bases and J shed 3 bases, with 11 bases lying between them. The chain's CDR3 is CASSIEGTYTEAFF. The CDR3 bases are TGTGCCAGTAGTATCGAGGGGACTTACACTGAAGCTTTCTTT.